Here is one T cell receptor (beta chain) with its context. What it binds is not known. These data are taken from a study of cytomegalovirus exposure and HLA in healthy donors. About the research overall: The approximately 110 validation repertoires were reported in a later analysis to have been generated on the same platform as the roughly 700 first-cohort repertoires.

Findings and limits, study-wide: The study recorded 150 to 200 TCR beta chains that were cytomegalovirus-associated.

Generated by immunoSEQ multiplex PCR, the TCRdb table keeps only in-frame clones and is missing some. The sample has around 220,000 clones; 88% are singletons. Input material: PBMCs. The receptor comes from a woman younger than 35 in good health and CMV-seronegative.

The CDR3 nucleotides read TGCGCCAGCAGCCAGGTTGGGGGGAGAGAGACCCAGTACTTC. This gives the protein CASSQVGGRETQYF. V usage is TRBV4-1 and J usage is TRBJ2-5; D perhaps matches TRBD2 (6 bases). This CDR3 comprises 14 residues. V gave up 3 bases and J gave up 4 bases, with 12 bases separating them. Germline CDR1 MGHRA, CDR2 YSYEKL.